The 15 T cell receptor beta chains reported below all come from one sample, sequenced in a study of blood T cell repertoires in COVID-19. Profiling relied on immunoSEQ multiplex PCR, and the TCRdb table lists in-frame clones only, not all of them. The sample yields a few hundred thousand clones, around 90% seen once. The sequencing sample was made of PBMCs or T cells enriched from blood (not recorded which). The receptors were gathered from a woman aged 18-29 years with acute COVID-19.

The chain uses TRBV4-2 and TRBJ1-1; D is uncertain. V was pared by 4 bases and J by 1 base, with 10 bases between. The CDR3 has 14 amino acids. In germline, CDR1 is LGHNA, CDR2 YNFKEQ. CDR3 protein: CASSLALGNTEAFF. CDR3 in DNA: TGTGCCAGCAGCCTCGCCCTAGGGAACACTGAAGCTTTCTTT.

The chain employs TRBV2 and TRBJ2-1, with no clear D. Trimming took off 0 bases at V and 15 bases at J, with 9 bases between the two ends. Germline CDR1 is SNHLY and CDR2 is FYNNEI. CDR3 length: 11 amino acids. The CDR3 loop reads CASSEARSPFF. The CDR3 coding sequence is TGTGCCAGCAGTGAAGCGCGGTCCCCGTTCTTC.

The genes are TRBV18 and TRBJ2-1, with 10 bases matching TRBD2. The CDR3 extends over 17 amino acids. V lost 3 bases to trimming and J lost 14 bases; unmatched junction nucleotides: 19. Germline loops: CDR1 KGHSH, CDR2 LQKENI. The CDR3: CASSPSTSGNSLGGEFF. The CDR3 nucleotides read TGTGCCAGCTCACCCTCCACTAGCGGGAACTCGCTGGGGGGGGAGTTCTTC.

This clone was seen only once. The genes are TRBV18 and TRBJ1-1; D ambiguous. Germline V gives CDR1 KGHSH, CDR2 LQKENI. CDR3 size: 13 residues. Trimming took 3 bases from V and 4 from J, leaving 9 bases between them. CDR3 nucleotide sequence: TGTGCCAGCTCACCCCCGGAGCGCACTGAAGCTTTCTTT. Translating gives CASSPPERTEAFF.

The rearrangement links TRBV27 to TRBJ2-2; 10 bases line up with TRBD2. The CDR3 sequence is 17 residues long. J gave up 7 bases and V 1 base, and 9 bases lay outside the gene matches. Germline V gene data show CDR1 as MNHEY and CDR2 as SMNVEV (reference sequence). CDR3: CASSLYTGTSVDGELFF. In nucleotides, the CDR3 is TGTGCCAGCAGTTTATATACCGGGACTAGCGTGGACGGGGAGCTGTTTTTT.

This clone was seen a few times. The gene calls are TRBV27 and TRBJ1-2; 9 nucleotides align to TRBD1. CDR1 and CDR2 (germline): MNHEY, SMNVEV (reference sequence). This CDR3 region has 19 residues. The V gene end was trimmed by 6 bases and the J gene end by 0 bases; junction bases not matched to a gene: 17. The CDR3 sequence is CASSAAGPPTGGPNYGYTF. CDR3 DNA: TGTGCCAGCAGCGCAGCGGGGCCCCCTACAGGGGGCCCTAACTATGGCTACACCTTC.

The J gene is TRBJ2-7, the V gene TRBV11-1, with 9 nucleotides matching TRBD2. Germline CDR1 SGHAT, CDR2 FQDESV (reference sequence). V trimming: 3 bases; J trimming: 0 bases; junction bases outside the gene matches: 3. CDR3 size: 15 residues. CDR3 protein: CASSFSGSFSYEQYF. The CDR3 DNA reads TGTGCCAGCAGCTTTAGCGGGAGCTTCTCCTACGAGCAGTACTTC.

This chain connects TRBV18 to TRBJ1-1; 9 bases agree with TRBD1. The CDR3 runs 14 residues. Germline loops: CDR1 KGHSH, CDR2 LQKENI. The junction had 0 bases not matched to a gene; V was cut back by 4 bases and J by 0 bases. The CDR3 nucleotides read TGTGCCAGCTCACGGGACAGGGTGAACACTGAAGCTTTCTTT. It is translated as CASSRDRVNTEAFF.

Notes on this clone: At one boundary the junction diverges from the germline segment, which might be a read error. The V gene is TRBV7-9, the J gene TRBJ1-4; no definite D call. Germline lookup yields CDR1 SEHNR and CDR2 FQNEAQ (reference sequence). This CDR3 contains 17 residues. Written as DNA, the CDR3 is TGTGCCAGCAGCCTTCCCGAGGGCGGATCCACTAAAGAAAAACTGTTTTTT. This codes for CASSLPEGGSTKEKLFF.

The chain carries TRBV7-9 and TRBJ2-1; 12 positions match TRBD2. Looked up from germline, CDR1 is SEHNR and CDR2 is FQNEAQ (reference sequence). The CDR3 is 16 residues long. Germline trimming cut 1 base from V and 9 bases from J; bases unmatched to any gene: 7. In DNA form, the CDR3 reads TGTGCCAGCAGCTTAGGGACTAGCGGGACCGTGGGTGAGCAGTTCTTC. Its protein is CASSLGTSGTVGEQFF.

The chain couples TRBV28 to TRBJ2-1, with 8 bases fitting TRBD1. V was pared by 7 bases and J by 0 bases, with 11 bases of the junction left unmatched. CDR3 length equals 17 residues. CDR1 and CDR2 from the germline V gene are MDHEN and SYDVKM. The CDR3, as DNA: TGTGCCAGCACCAGGGGGACAGGACTTAGCTCCTACAATGAGCAGTTCTTC. It yields the protein CASTRGTGLSSYNEQFF.

This chain joins TRBV6-5 and TRBJ2-5; D call uncertain. CDR3 size: 10 residues. Germline V gene sequence: CDR1 MNHEY, CDR2 SVGAGI. V lost 8 bases, J lost 9 bases, and 10 bases lay in between. CDR3 DNA: TGTGCCAGCGCTTTTGCGGCCCAGTACTTC. It encodes CASAFAAQYF.

This sequence joins TRBV15 and TRBJ1-5; 7 bases align to TRBD1. The V and J ends lost 4 bases and 7 bases, in that order; junction bases with no gene match: 4. This CDR3 has 13 amino acids. The germline CDR1 and CDR2 sequences are LNHNV and YYDKDF (reference sequence). The DNA for the CDR3 is TGTGCCACCAGCAATCAACAGGGGCAGCCCCAGCATTTT. Its protein product is CATSNQQGQPQHF.

The chain is built from TRBV19 and TRBJ2-1, with a tentative D call TRBD2 (5 bases). The germline CDR1 and CDR2 sequences are LNHDA and SQIVND (reference sequence). The CDR3 is 18 amino acids. Trimming removed 3 bases from V and 6 bases from J, with 24 bases in between. The CDR3 DNA is TGTGCCAGTAGTATTCGCTTTAGCGTTCCCAACCCACCCAATGAGCAGTTCTTC. This codes for CASSIRFSVPNPPNEQFF.

The genes are TRBV30 and TRBJ1-3; TRBD1 agrees at 9 bases. Losses at the gene ends were 1 base for V and 3 bases for J; bases not matched to a gene: 7. CDR1 GTSNPN and CDR2 SVGIG come from the germline V gene (reference sequence). The CDR3 loop spans 16 amino acids. The CDR3 coding sequence is TGTGCCTGGAGTGCACGGACAGGGGCCCTTGGAAACACCATATATTTT. The encoded protein is CAWSARTGALGNTIYF.